Shown below are 8 T cell receptor beta chains from a single sample sequenced in a study of identical twins. TCRdb analysed the 5' RACE reads with MiXCR anew, one entry per CDR3 protein. In the table there are just over 450,000 distinct CDR3 sequences, more than 13% of which are singletons. The data also belong to a second study, concerning yellow fever vaccine responses in identical twins.

Sequenced: CD4+ T cells sorted from blood. All receptors derive from a woman aged 18-35 years in good health.

The chain is built from TRBV6-4 and TRBJ2-2; D remains unclear. Germline V gene data show CDR1 as MRHNA and CDR2 as SNTAGT. The V end was cut by 4 bases, the J end by 5 bases, with 11 bases between. The CDR3 loop spans 14 amino acids. CDR3 DNA: TGTGCCAGCAGTGCCCTAAGTGGGACCGGGGAGCTGTTTTTT. Protein product: CASSALSGTGELFF.

There are a few counts of this clonotype. The gene calls are TRBV5-1 and TRBJ2-1, with 12 bases lining up with TRBD2. Germline lookup yields CDR1 SGHRS and CDR2 YFSETQ. This CDR3 has 18 residues. Trimming at V came to 1 base and at J to 7 bases, leaving 12 bases not matched to a gene. The CDR3 DNA is TGCGCCAGCAGCTTGAATCCCTCCCTAGCGGGGGGGCTGAATGAGCAGTTCTTC. This gives the protein CASSLNPSLAGGLNEQFF.

This clonotype was detected only a few times. This chain uses TRBV28 with TRBJ2-7; 10 bases are a match to TRBD1. This CDR3 has 16 residues. V lost 3 bases to trimming and J lost 7 bases; unmatched junction nucleotides: 12. Germline V gives CDR1 MDHEN, CDR2 SYDVKM. CDR3 sequence: CASSLSRWDRGQEQYF. The CDR3 DNA follows: TGTGCCAGCAGTTTGTCTCGGTGGGACAGGGGCCAAGAGCAGTACTTC.

V is TRBV4-2 and J is TRBJ2-3; D unresolved. The CDR3 has 17 amino acids. V lost 4 bases and J lost 0, with 17 bases in between. In germline, CDR1 is LGHNA, CDR2 YNFKEQ. CDR3 in amino acids: CASSLSFTSSSTDTQYF. The CDR3 DNA reads as TGTGCCAGCAGCCTGTCATTTACCTCTTCTAGCACAGATACGCAGTATTTT.

This clonotype has at least ten counts. The chain couples TRBV12-3 or TRBV12-4 to TRBJ2-1; TRBD2 matches 7 bases. The CDR3 has 15 amino acids. V shed 2 bases and J 9 bases; nucleotides not matched to a gene: 10. This CDR3 is CASSLKASGVGEQFF. The DNA for the CDR3 is TGTGCCAGCAGTTTAAAGGCTAGCGGAGTCGGTGAGCAGTTCTTC.

This clonotype was counted between two and nine times. This chain uses TRBV25-1 with TRBJ2-7; TRBD2 matches at 7 bases. V shed 6 bases, J shed 4 bases, and the junction held 3 bases outside the gene matches. The CDR3 spans 12 residues. Germline V gene lookup returns CDR1 MGHDK and CDR2 SYGVNS. The CDR3 here is CASRGGTYEQYF. The CDR3, as DNA: TGTGCCAGCAGGGGAGGGACGTACGAGCAGTACTTC.

The chain uses TRBV2 and TRBJ2-3, with TRBD2 identical over 7 bases. Losses at the gene ends were 6 bases for V and 0 bases for J; bases not matched to a gene: 9. CDR1 is SNHLY, CDR2 FYNNEI, per germline. This CDR3 has 16 residues. Here the CDR3 DNA reads TGTGCCAGCAGGGGAGGGCAGGGTACCAGCACAGATACGCAGTATTTT. Its protein is CASRGGQGTSTDTQYF.

The rearrangement links TRBV7-3 to TRBJ2-3, with a weak D call TRBD1 (6 bases). The CDR3 extends over 16 amino acids. Germline V gives CDR1 SGHTA, CDR2 FQGTGA. The V gene lost 4 bases and the J gene lost 4 bases, with 18 bases spanning the gap. In nucleotides, the CDR3 is TGTGCCAGCAGCTCCATGACAGGTTTTGGGGCAGATACGCAGTATTTT. Protein: CASSSMTGFGADTQYF. Supplemented by reference TRBV7-3 and TRBJ2-3, the full variable domain reads GAGVSQTPSNKVTEKGKYVELRCDPISGHTALYWYRQSLGQGPEFLIYFQGTGAADDSGLPNDRFFAVRPEGSVSTLKIQRTERGDSAVYLCASSSMTGFGADTQYFGPGTRLTVL.